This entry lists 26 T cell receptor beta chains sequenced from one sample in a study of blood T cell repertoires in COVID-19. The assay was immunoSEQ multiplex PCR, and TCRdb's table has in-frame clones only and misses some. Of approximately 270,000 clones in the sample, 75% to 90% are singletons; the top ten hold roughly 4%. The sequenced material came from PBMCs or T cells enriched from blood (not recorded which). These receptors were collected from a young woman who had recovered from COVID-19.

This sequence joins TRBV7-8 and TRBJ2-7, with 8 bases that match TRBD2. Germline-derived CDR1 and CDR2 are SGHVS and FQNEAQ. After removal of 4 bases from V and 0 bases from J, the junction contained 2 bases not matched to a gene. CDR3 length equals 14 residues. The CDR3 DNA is TGTGCCAGCAGCTCGAGCGGGAGCTCCTACGAGCAGTACTTC. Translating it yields CASSSSGSSYEQYF.

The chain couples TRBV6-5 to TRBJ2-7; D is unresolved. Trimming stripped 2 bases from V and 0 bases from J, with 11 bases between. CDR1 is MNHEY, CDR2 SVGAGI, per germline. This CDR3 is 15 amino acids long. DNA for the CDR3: TGTGCCAGCAGTTACGGGCCATCGAGCTCCTACGAGCAGTACTTC. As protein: CASSYGPSSSYEQYF.

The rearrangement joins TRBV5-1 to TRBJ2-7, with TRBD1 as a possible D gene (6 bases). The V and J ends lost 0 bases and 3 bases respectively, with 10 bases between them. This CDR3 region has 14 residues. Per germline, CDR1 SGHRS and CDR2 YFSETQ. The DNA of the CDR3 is TGCGCCAGCAGCTTGGAGGGGGTGGTCTACGAGCAGTACTTC. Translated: CASSLEGVVYEQYF.

The DNA for the CDR3 is TGTGCCAGCAGTTTAACAGGAAGGGTGGAGCAGTACTTC. Protein product: CASSLTGRVEQYF. This chain uses TRBV28 with TRBJ2-7, with D possibly being TRBD1 (5 bases). The germline V gene has CDR1 MDHEN and CDR2 SYDVKM. The CDR3 totals 13 residues. The V and J ends lost 2 bases and 7 bases respectively, with 12 bases between them.

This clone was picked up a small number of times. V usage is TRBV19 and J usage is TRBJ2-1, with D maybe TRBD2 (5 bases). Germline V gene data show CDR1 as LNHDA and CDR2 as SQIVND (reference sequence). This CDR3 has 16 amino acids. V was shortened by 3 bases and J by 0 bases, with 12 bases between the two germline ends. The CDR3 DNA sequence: TGTGCCAGTAGTATCATGGCGGGTAGCTCCTACAATGAGCAGTTCTTC. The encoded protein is CASSIMAGSSYNEQFF.

CDR3 loop: CASSLAPGTTYNEQFF. DNA for the CDR3: TGTGCCAGCAGCTTAGCCCCCGGGACTACATACAATGAGCAGTTCTTC. This sequence joins TRBV7-7 and TRBJ2-1, with 7 positions matching TRBD2. CDR1 is SSHAT, CDR2 FNYEAQ, per germline (reference sequence). Germline trimming cut 0 bases from V and 4 bases from J; bases unmatched to any gene: 6. This CDR3 is built from 16 residues.

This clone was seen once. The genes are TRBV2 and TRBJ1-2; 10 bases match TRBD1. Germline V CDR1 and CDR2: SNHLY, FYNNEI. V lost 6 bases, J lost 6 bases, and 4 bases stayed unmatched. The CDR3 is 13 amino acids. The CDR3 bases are TGTGCCAGCAGAGACAGGGGGCCTGATGGCTACACCTTC. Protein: CASRDRGPDGYTF.

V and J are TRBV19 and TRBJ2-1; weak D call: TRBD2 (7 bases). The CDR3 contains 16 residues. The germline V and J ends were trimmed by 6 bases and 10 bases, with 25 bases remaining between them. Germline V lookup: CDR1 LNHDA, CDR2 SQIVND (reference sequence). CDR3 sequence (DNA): TGTGCCAGTAGCCCGCGTGGACGGGGGGCGAAGGAGGAGCAGTTCTTC. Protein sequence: CASSPRGRGAKEEQFF.

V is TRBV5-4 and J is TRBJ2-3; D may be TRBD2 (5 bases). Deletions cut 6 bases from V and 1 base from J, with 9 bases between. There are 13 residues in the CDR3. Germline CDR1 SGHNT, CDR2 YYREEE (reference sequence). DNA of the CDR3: TGTGCCAGCAAAGGAGCGGGCACAGATACGCAGTATTTT. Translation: CASKGAGTDTQYF.

CDR3 in DNA: TGTGCCAGCAGCCCCCGGGACAGGGGGGATGAAAAACTGTTTTTT. It codes for CASSPRDRGDEKLFF. This chain links TRBV4-2 with TRBJ1-4; 11 nucleotides match TRBD1. Germline V gene data show CDR1 as LGHNA and CDR2 as YNFKEQ. V dropped 4 bases and J dropped 6; count of bases not matched to a gene: 4. The CDR3 runs to 15 residues.

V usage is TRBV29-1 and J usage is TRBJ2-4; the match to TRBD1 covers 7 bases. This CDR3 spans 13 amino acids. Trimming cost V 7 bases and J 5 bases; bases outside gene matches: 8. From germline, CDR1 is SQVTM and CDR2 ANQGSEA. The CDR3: CSATTGTENIQYF. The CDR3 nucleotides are TGCAGCGCGACGACAGGGACAGAAAACATTCAGTACTTC.

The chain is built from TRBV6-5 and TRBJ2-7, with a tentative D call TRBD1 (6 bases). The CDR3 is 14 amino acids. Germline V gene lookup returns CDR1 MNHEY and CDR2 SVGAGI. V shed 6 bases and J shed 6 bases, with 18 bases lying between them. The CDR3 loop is CASSAVTGSSEQYF. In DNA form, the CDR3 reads TGTGCCAGCAGCGCCGTTACAGGGAGTAGCGAGCAGTACTTC.

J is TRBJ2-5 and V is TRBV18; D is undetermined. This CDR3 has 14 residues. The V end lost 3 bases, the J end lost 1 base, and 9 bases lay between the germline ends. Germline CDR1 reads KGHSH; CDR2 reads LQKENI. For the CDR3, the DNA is TGTGCCAGCTCACCGCTTACGGGCCAAGAGACCCAGTACTTC. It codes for CASSPLTGQETQYF.

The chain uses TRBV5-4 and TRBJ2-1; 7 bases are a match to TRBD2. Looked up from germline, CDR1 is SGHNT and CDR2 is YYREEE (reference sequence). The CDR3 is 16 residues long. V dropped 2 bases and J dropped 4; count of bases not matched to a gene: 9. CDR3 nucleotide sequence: TGTGCCAGCAGCTTTGGGGGGAGGGGAGTGTACAATGAGCAGTTCTTC. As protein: CASSFGGRGVYNEQFF.

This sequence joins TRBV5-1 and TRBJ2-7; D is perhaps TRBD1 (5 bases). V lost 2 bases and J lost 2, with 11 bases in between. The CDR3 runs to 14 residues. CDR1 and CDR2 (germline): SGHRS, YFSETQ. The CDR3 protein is CASSFDSLTYEQYF. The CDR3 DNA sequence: TGCGCCAGCAGCTTCGACAGTCTTACCTACGAGCAGTACTTC.

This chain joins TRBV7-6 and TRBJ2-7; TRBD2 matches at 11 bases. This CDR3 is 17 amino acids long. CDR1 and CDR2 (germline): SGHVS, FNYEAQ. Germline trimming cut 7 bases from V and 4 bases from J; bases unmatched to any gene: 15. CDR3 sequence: CASTELLTSGSKYEQYF. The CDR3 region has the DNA TGTGCCAGCACCGAGCTCCTAACTAGCGGGAGTAAGTACGAGCAGTACTTC.

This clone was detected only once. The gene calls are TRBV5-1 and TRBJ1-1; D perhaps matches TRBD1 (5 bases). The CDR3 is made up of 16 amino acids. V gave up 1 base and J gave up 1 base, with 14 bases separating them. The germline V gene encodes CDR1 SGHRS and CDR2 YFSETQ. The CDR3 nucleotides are TGCGCCAGCAGCTTGATGAGGACACTGCCGAACACTGAAGCTTTCTTT. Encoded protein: CASSLMRTLPNTEAFF. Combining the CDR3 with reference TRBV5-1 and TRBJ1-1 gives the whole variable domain KAGVTQTPRYLIKTRGQQVTLSCSPISGHRSVSWYQQTPGQGLQFLFEYFSETQRNKGNFPGRFSGRQFSNSRSEMNVSTLELGDSALYLCASSLMRTLPNTEAFFGQGTRLTVV.

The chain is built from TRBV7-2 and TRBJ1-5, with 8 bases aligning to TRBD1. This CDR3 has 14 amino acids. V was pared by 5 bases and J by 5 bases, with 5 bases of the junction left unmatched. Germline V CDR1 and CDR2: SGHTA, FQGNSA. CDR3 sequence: CASSPGTGYQPQHF. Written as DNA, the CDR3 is TGTGCCAGCAGCCCAGGGACAGGATATCAGCCCCAGCATTTT.

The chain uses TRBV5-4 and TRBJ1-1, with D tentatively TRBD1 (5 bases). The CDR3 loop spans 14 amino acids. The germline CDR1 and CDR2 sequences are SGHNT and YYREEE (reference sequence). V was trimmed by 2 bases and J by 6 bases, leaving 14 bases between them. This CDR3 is CASSLGQISSEAFF. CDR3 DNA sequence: TGTGCCAGCAGCTTAGGACAAATCTCGTCTGAAGCTTTCTTT.

CDR3 protein: CASSPPQGHPNGYTF. In DNA form, the CDR3 reads TGTGCCAGCTCACCACCGCAGGGCCATCCCAATGGCTACACCTTC. The J gene is TRBJ1-2, the V gene TRBV18, with D possibly being TRBD1 (5 bases). The CDR3 contains 15 residues. V was trimmed by 0 bases and J by 6 bases, leaving 14 bases between them. Germline-derived CDR1 and CDR2 are KGHSH and LQKENI. Together with reference TRBV18 and TRBJ1-2, the CDR3 gives the full variable domain: NAGVMQNPRHLVRRRGQEARLRCSPMKGHSHVYWYRQLPEEGLKFMVYLQKENIIDESGMPKERFSAEFPKEGPSILRIQQVVRGDSAAYFCASSPPQGHPNGYTFGSGTRLTVV.

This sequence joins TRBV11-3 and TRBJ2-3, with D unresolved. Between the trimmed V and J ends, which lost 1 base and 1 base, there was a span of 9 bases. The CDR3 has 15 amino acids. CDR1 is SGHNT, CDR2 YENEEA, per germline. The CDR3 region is CASSLGQGGTDTQYF. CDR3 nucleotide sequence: TGTGCCAGCAGCTTAGGGCAAGGAGGCACAGATACGCAGTATTTT.

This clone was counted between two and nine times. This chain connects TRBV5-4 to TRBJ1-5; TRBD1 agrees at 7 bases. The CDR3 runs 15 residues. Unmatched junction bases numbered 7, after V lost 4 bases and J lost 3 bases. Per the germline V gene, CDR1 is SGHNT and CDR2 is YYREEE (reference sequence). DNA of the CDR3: TGTGCCAGCAGCGCAGGGACAGCGATCAATCAGCCCCAGCATTTT. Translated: CASSAGTAINQPQHF. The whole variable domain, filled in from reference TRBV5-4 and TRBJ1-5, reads ETGVTQSPTHLIKTRGQQVTLRCSSQSGHNTVSWYQQALGQGPQFIFQYYREEENGRGNFPPRFSGLQFPNYSSELNVNALELDDSALYLCASSAGTAINQPQHFGDGTRLSIL.

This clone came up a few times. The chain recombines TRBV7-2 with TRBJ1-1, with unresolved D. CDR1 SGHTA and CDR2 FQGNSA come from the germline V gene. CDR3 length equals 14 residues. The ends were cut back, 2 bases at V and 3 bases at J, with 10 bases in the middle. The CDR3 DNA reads TGTGCCAGCAGCTTAAGGCGGGAGCACACTGAAGCTTTCTTT. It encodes CASSLRREHTEAFF.

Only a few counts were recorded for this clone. DNA for the CDR3: TGTGCCAGCAGCGCACAGGGGAACACTGAAGCTTTCTTT. Translated, it gives CASSAQGNTEAFF. The genes are TRBV7-2 and TRBJ1-1; tentative D call: TRBD1 (6 bases). Germline V CDR1 and CDR2: SGHTA, FQGNSA. The germline V and J ends were trimmed by 5 bases and 1 base, with 8 bases remaining between them. The CDR3 extends over 13 amino acids.

In nucleotides, the CDR3 is TGTGCCAGCAGCTTTAACGACAGGGGCACTGAAGCTTTCTTT. Its translation is CASSFNDRGTEAFF. V usage is TRBV7-2 and J usage is TRBJ1-1; 8 nucleotides align to TRBD1. V trimming: 3 bases; J trimming: 4 bases; junction bases outside the gene matches: 4. The germline V gene has CDR1 SGHTA and CDR2 FQGNSA. The CDR3 consists of 14 residues.

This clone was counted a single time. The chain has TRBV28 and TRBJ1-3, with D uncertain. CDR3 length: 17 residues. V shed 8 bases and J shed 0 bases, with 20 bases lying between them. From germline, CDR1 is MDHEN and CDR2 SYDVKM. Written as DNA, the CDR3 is TGTGCCAGCCTACAGCTTAGGCTAAAGAACTCTGGAAACACCATATATTTT. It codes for CASLQLRLKNSGNTIYF.